These T cell receptor beta chains were read from a single sample in a study of vaccination effects on CD4 cells after COVID-19. Profiling relied on immunoSEQ multiplex PCR, and the TCRdb table lists in-frame clones only, not all of them. This repertoire shows 50,000 to 70,000 clones, approximately 72% found once; its top ten account for approximately 20%. No cognate antigen is known for these TCRs. This specimen consisted of CD4+ T cells from PBMCs cultured without peptide, obtained before COVID-19 vaccination. The receptors here all came from a human donor who had a prior SARS-CoV-2 infection. Each CDR3 is given with its conserved first and last residue. A D gene is named only where the DNA matches it firmly. Clone size is not always given. Where it is, it says once, few, many or a class for expanded clones.

V,D,size,J,CDR3,DNA
TRBV7-6,TRBD1,.,TRBJ2-7,CASSSRPGQDSYEQYF,TGTGCCAGCAGCTCCCGACCGGGACAGGACTCCTACGAGCAGTACTTC
TRBV18,.,.,TRBJ2-5,CASSPMGVETQYF,TGTGCCAGCTCACCGATGGGGGTAGAGACCCAGTACTTC
TRBV18,.,.,TRBJ2-3,CASSPRTGTQYF,TGTGCCAGCTCACCTCGGACCGGTACGCAGTATTTT
TRBV3-1/TRBV3-2,.,once,TRBJ2-5,CASSQDFLRETQYF,TGTGCCAGCAGCCAAGATTTTCTGCGTGAGACCCAGTACTTC
TRBV9,.,once,TRBJ2-7,CASSVRPAYEQYF,TGTGCCAGCAGCGTGCGTCCGGCCTACGAGCAGTACTTC
TRBV12-3/TRBV12-4,.,.,TRBJ1-6,CASSGGYSPLHF,TGTGCCAGCAGTGGGGGCTATTCACCCCTCCACTTT
TRBV4-3,.,.,TRBJ1-2,CASSQDHRGGHYGYTF,TGCGCCAGCAGCCAAGACCATCGAGGGGGTCACTATGGCTACACCTTC
TRBV2,.,few,TRBJ1-6,CASSAGQSNSPLHF,TGTGCCAGCAGTGCTGGACAGAGTAATTCACCCCTCCACTTT
TRBV6-5,.,few,TRBJ1-1,CASSYRDPNTEAFF,TGTGCCAGCAGTTACCGTGACCCTAACACTGAAGCTTTCTTT
TRBV5-1,TRBD1,.,TRBJ2-5,CASSKQGAVRQETQYF,TGCGCCAGCAGCAAACAGGGGGCTGTAAGGCAAGAGACCCAGTACTTC
TRBV9,TRBD2,.,TRBJ2-1,CASSKSGGENEQFF,TGTGCCAGCAGCAAGAGCGGGGGAGAAAATGAGCAGTTCTTC
TRBV2,.,.,TRBJ1-1,CATNPMGTGNTEAFF,TGTGCCACGAACCCTATGGGGACGGGGAACACTGAAGCTTTCTTT
TRBV4-1,TRBD2,.,TRBJ2-2,CASSLVPLGGTYTGELFF,TGCGCCAGCAGCCTAGTCCCGCTCGGGGGGACCTACACCGGGGAGCTGTTTTTT
TRBV12-3/TRBV12-4,.,once,TRBJ1-2,CASSLLVRSSHTF,TGTGCCAGCAGTTTATTGGTCAGAAGTTCACACACCTTC
TRBV5-1,.,.,TRBJ2-1,CASSLQGINEQFF,TGCGCCAGCAGCTTACAGGGAATAAATGAGCAGTTCTTC
TRBV3-1/TRBV3-2,.,.,TRBJ1-5,CASSQGMSNQPQHF,TGTGCCAGCAGCCAAGGTATGTCCAATCAGCCCCAGCATTTT
TRBV5-1,TRBD1,.,TRBJ2-7,CASSRTGVSYEQYF,TGCGCCAGCAGCCGCACAGGGGTATCCTACGAGCAGTACTTC
TRBV27,TRBD1,few,TRBJ1-1,CASSLTGGTEAFF,TGTGCCAGCAGTTTAACAGGGGGGACTGAAGCTTTCTTT
TRBV3-1/TRBV3-2,.,.,TRBJ2-5,CASSQWGPRETQYF,TGTGCCAGCAGCCAGTGGGGCCCTCGGGAGACCCAGTACTTC
TRBV6-2/TRBV6-3,TRBD2,few,TRBJ2-7,CASSRAGASSYEQYF,TGTGCCAGCAGTCGAGCGGGGGCCTCGAGCTACGAGCAGTACTTC
TRBV7-2,TRBD2,.,TRBJ2-3,CASSLQNPSGGTDTQYF,TGTGCCAGCAGCCTCCAAAACCCAAGCGGGGGAACAGATACGCAGTATTTT
TRBV10-3,TRBD1,.,TRBJ1-2,CAISATGGLYGYTF,TGTGCCATCAGTGCGACAGGGGGACTCTATGGCTACACCTTC
TRBV18,TRBD2,.,TRBJ2-3,CASSPLGPGLAVDTQYF,TGTGCCAGCTCACCACTTGGACCAGGACTAGCCGTAGATACGCAGTATTTT
TRBV7-3,TRBD1,.,TRBJ2-1,CASSLGQGLGYNEQFF,TGTGCCAGCAGCTTAGGACAGGGATTAGGCTACAATGAGCAGTTCTTC
TRBV5-1,.,.,TRBJ2-2,CASSLVTGPGELFF,TGCGCCAGCAGCTTGGTGACGGGGCCCGGGGAGCTGTTTTTT
TRBV6-5,TRBD1,.,TRBJ1-1,CATRTGGTNTEAFF,TGTGCCACCCGGACAGGGGGGACGAACACTGAAGCTTTCTTT
TRBV10-3,.,few,TRBJ2-7,CAISVVGVNTLYEQYF,TGTGCCATCAGTGTTGTGGGGGTAAACACTCTCTACGAGCAGTACTTC
TRBV6-5,.,.,TRBJ1-1,CASKENTEAFF,TGTGCCAGCAAGGAAAACACTGAAGCTTTCTTT
TRBV28,TRBD2,few,TRBJ2-3,CASSPLSGGASDTQYF,TGTGCCAGCAGTCCACTTAGCGGGGGGGCTTCAGATACGCAGTATTTT
TRBV7-6,.,.,TRBJ2-3,CASSPPSPRGTDTQYF,TGTGCCAGCAGCCCCCCTAGCCCCAGGGGAACAGATACGCAGTATTTT
TRBV5-4,TRBD2,.,TRBJ2-2,CASSPGLAGNFGELFF,TGTGCCAGCAGCCCCGGACTAGCGGGGAACTTTGGGGAGCTGTTTTTT
TRBV5-1,TRBD2,.,TRBJ2-3,CASSPLAGGADTQYF,TGCGCCAGCAGCCCACTAGCGGGAGGTGCCGATACGCAGTATTTT
TRBV19,.,.,TRBJ2-1,CASSRGERQFF,TGTGCCAGTAGCAGAGGTGAGAGGCAGTTCTTC
TRBV7-9,TRBD2,.,TRBJ2-7,CASSWTSSYEQYF,TGTGCCAGCAGCTGGACTAGCAGCTACGAGCAGTACTTC
TRBV6-5,.,.,TRBJ2-5,CASRAGTEEETQYF,TGTGCCAGCAGGGCCGGGACGGAGGAAGAGACCCAGTACTTC
TRBV5-6,.,few,TRBJ1-5,CASSLLGSNQPQHF,TGTGCCAGCAGCTTGTTGGGGAGCAATCAGCCCCAGCATTTT
TRBV7-8,.,few,TRBJ1-3,CASRGRGNTIYF,TGTGCCAGCAGGGGCAGGGGAAACACCATATATTTT
TRBV19,.,.,TRBJ2-4,CASSHGVAKNIQYF,TGTGCCAGTAGTCACGGAGTAGCCAAAAACATTCAGTACTTC
TRBV29-1,.,few,TRBJ1-4,CSVLVPGTTNEKLFF,TGCAGCGTACTGGTACCAGGGACAACTAATGAAAAACTGTTTTTT
TRBV15,.,.,TRBJ2-1,CATSRQTQGYSNNEQFF,TGTGCCACCAGCAGACAAACTCAGGGGTATAGCAACAATGAGCAGTTCTTC
TRBV12-3/TRBV12-4,.,.,TRBJ1-1,CASSPQMNTEAFF,TGTGCCAGCAGTCCCCAGATGAACACTGAAGCTTTCTTT
TRBV9,.,few,TRBJ1-2,CASSPQGSNLGWYGYTF,TGTGCCAGCAGCCCCCAGGGGAGTAATCTAGGTTGGTATGGCTACACCTTC
TRBV6-5,.,.,TRBJ1-2,CASRRGQYWDGYTF,TGTGCCAGCAGGCGCGGACAGTATTGGGATGGCTACACCTTC
TRBV6-5,.,.,TRBJ2-7,CASRPMEAIYEQYF,TGTGCCAGCAGACCTATGGAGGCTATCTACGAGCAGTACTTC
TRBV7-9,.,.,TRBJ1-2,CASSLGDYKVPYGYTF,TGTGCCAGCAGCTTAGGGGATTACAAGGTCCCCTATGGCTACACCTTC
TRBV4-2,TRBD2,.,TRBJ2-3,CASSQSLAGGPDTQYF,TGTGCCAGCAGCCAATCCCTAGCGGGAGGGCCAGATACGCAGTATTTT
TRBV7-3,.,.,TRBJ2-5,CASSLSGARWETQYF,TGTGCCAGCAGCTTGTCAGGGGCGCGGTGGGAGACCCAGTACTTC
TRBV4-3,.,.,TRBJ1-3,CASSGPRGNTIYF,TGCGCCAGCAGCGGCCCGAGGGGAAACACCATATATTTT
TRBV3-1/TRBV3-2,TRBD1,.,TRBJ2-5,CASSQKGAGVETQYF,TGTGCCAGCAGCCAAAAGGGGGCGGGCGTTGAGACCCAGTACTTC
TRBV2,.,few,TRBJ2-1,CASSDWGNEQFF,TGTGCCAGCAGTGACTGGGGTAATGAGCAGTTCTTC
TRBV6-2/TRBV6-3,.,.,TRBJ2-1,CASSYSQGGQFF,TGTGCCAGCAGTTACTCCCAGGGAGGGCAGTTCTTC
TRBV7-8,TRBD2,.,TRBJ2-7,CASSLPTSGRGEQYF,TGTGCCAGCAGCTTACCGACTAGCGGGAGAGGTGAGCAGTACTTC
TRBV9,TRBD1,.,TRBJ2-7,CASSPRDRDEQYF,TGTGCCAGCAGCCCTCGAGACAGGGACGAGCAGTACTTC